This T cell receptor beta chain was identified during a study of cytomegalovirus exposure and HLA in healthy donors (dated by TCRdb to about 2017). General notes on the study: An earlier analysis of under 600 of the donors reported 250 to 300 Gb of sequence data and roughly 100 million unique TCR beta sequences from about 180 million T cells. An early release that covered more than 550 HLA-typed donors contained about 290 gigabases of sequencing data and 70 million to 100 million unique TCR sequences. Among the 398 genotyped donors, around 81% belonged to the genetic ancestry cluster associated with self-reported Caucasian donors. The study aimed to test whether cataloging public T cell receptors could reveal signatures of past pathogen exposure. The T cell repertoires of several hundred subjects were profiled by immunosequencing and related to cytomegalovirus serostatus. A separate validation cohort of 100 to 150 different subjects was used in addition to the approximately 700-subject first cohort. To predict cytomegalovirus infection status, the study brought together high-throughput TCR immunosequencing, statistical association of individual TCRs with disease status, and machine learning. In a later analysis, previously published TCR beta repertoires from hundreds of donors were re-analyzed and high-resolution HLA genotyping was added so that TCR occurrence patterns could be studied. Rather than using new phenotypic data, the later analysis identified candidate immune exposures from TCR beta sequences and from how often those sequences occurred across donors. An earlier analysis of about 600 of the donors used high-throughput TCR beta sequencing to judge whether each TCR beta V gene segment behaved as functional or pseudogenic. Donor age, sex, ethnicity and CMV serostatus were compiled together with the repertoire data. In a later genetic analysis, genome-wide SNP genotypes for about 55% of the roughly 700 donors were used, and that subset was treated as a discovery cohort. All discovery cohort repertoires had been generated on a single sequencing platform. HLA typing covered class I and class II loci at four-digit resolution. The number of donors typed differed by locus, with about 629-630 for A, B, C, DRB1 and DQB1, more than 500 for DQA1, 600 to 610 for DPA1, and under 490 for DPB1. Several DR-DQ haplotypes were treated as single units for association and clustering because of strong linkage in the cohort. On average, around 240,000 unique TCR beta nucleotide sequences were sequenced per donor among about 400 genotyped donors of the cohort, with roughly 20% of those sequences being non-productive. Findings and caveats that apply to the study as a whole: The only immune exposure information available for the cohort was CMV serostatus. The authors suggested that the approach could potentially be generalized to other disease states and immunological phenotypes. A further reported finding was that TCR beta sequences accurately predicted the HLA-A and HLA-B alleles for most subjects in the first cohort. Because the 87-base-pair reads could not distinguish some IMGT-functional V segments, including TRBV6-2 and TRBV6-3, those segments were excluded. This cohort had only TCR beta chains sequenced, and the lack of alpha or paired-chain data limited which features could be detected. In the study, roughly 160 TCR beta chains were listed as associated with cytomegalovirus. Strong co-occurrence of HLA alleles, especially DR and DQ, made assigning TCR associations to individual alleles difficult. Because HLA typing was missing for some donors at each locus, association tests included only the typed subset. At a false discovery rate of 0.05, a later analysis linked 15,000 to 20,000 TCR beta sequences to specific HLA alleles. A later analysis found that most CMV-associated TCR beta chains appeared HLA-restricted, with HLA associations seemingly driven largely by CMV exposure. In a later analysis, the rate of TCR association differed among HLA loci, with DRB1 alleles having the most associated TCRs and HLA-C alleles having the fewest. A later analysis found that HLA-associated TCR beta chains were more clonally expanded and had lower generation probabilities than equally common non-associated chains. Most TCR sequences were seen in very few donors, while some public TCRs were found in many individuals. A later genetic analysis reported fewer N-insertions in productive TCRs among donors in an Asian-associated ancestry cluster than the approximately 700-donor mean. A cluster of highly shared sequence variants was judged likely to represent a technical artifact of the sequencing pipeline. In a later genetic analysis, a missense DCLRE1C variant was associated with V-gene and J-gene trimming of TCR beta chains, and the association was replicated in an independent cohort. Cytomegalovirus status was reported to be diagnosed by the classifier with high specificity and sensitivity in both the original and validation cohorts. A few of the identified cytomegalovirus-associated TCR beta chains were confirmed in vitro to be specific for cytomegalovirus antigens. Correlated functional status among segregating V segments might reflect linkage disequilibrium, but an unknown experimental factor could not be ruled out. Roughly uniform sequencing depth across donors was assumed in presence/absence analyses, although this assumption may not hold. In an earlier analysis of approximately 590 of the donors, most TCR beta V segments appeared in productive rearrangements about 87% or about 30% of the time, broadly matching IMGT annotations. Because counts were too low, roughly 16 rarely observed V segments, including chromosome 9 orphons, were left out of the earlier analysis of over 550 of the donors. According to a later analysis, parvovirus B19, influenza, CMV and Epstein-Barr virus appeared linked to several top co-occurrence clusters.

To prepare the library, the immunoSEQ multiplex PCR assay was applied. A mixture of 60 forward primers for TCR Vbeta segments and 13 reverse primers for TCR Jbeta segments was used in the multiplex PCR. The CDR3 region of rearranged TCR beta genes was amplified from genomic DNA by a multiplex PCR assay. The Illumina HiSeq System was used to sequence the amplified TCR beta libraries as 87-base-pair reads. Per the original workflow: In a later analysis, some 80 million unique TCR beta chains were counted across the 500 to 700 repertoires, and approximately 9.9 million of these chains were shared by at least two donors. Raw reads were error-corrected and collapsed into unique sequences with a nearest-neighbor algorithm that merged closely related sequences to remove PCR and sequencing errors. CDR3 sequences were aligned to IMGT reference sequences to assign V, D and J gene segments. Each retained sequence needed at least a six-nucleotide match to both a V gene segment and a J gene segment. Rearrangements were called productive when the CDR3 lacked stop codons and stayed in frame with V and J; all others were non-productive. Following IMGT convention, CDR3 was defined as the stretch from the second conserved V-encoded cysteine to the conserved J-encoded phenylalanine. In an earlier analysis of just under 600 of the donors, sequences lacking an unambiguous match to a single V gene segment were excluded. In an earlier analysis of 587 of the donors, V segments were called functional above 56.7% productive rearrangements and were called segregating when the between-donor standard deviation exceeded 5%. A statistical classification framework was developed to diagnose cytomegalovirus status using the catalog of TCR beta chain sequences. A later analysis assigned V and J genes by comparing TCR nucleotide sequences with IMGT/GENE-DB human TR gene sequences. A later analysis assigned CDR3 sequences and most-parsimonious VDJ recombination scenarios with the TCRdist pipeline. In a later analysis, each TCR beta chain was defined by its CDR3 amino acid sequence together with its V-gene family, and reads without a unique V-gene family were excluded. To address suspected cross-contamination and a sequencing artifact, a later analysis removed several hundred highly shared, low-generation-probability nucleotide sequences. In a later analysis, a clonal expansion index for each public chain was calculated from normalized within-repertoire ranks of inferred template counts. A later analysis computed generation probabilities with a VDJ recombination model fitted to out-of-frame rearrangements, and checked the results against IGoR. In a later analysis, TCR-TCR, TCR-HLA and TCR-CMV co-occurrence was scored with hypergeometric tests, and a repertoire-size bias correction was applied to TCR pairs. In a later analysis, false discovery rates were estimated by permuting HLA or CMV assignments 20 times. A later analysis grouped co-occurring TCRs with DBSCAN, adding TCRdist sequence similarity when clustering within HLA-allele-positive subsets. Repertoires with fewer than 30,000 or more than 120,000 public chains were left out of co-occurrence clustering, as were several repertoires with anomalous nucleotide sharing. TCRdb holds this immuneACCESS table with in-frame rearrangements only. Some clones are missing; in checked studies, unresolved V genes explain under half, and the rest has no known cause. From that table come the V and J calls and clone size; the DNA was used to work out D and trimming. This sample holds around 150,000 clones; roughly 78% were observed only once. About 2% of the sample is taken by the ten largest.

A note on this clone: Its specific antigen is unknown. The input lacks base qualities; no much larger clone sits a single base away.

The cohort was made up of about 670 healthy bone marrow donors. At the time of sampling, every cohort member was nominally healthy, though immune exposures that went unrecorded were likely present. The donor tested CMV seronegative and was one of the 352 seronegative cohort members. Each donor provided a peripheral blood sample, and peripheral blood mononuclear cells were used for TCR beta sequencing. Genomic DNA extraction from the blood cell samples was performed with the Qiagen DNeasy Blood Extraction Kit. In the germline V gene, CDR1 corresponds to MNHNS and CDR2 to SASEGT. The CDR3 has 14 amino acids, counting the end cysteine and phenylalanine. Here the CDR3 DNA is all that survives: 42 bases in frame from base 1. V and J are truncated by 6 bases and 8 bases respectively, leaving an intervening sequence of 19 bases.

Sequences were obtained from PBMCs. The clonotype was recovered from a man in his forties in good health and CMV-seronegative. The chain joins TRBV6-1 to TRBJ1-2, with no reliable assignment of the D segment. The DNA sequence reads TGTGCCAGCAGGCCAAGCGGAGGCCATGACGGCTACACCTTC. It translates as CASRPSGGHDGYTF.